A single T cell receptor beta chain is shown here with its context. The sample belongs to a study of blood T cell repertoires in COVID-19. As for the study in general: Acute and convalescent COVID-19 specimens originated in the United States, Italy and Spain. The analysed material was cDNA or gDNA that came from T cells, B-cell-depleted T cells, or PBMCs.

The method was immunoSEQ multiplex PCR; TCRdb's version includes in-frame clones alone and lacks a portion of them. The sample lists roughly 260,000 clones, about 91% occurring once. Germline CDR1 and CDR2: MNHGY and SVAAGI. The CDR3 has 11 amino acids. The sequence was obtained from a person aged 18-29 years with COVID-19, enrolled during active disease. The chain combines TRBV6-9 with TRBJ1-1; tentatively, D is TRBD1 (5 bases). Sequenced input: peripheral blood. The CDR3 protein is CAWGTNTEAFF. The CDR3 DNA follows: TGTGCTTGGGGGACTAACACTGAAGCTTTCTTT.